Below are 27 T cell receptor beta chains sequenced from a single sample in a study of T cell responses to AZD1222 COVID-19 vaccine. Data came from immunoSEQ multiplex PCR; TCRdb stores just in-frame clones and leaves some out. Of around 100,000 clones in the sample, roughly 85% are singletons; the top ten hold under 2.5%. The source was peripheral blood, collected 28 days after the second AZD1222 dose. The receptors stem from an adult who received the AZD1222 COVID-19 vaccine.

This clone occurred once. V usage is TRBV27 and J usage is TRBJ1-2; unclear D gene. Per the germline V gene, CDR1 is MNHEY and CDR2 is SMNVEV (reference sequence). Trimming left V 4 bases short and J 4 bases short, with 13 bases between. This CDR3 has 14 residues. This CDR3 is CASSSNGRVYGYTF. The CDR3 region has the DNA TGTGCCAGCAGTTCTAACGGGCGAGTCTATGGCTACACCTTC.

V usage is TRBV15 and J usage is TRBJ1-5; 7 bases line up with TRBD1. This CDR3 comprises 14 residues. Looked up from germline, CDR1 is LNHNV and CDR2 is YYDKDF (reference sequence). The J segment lost 4 bases and the V segment lost 1 base, leaving 1 base of the junction unmatched. CDR3 DNA sequence: TGTGCCACCAGCAGAGCAGGGGGAAATCAGCCCCAGCATTTT. Translating it yields CATSRAGGNQPQHF.

The CDR3 spells CASRGTVSYEQYF. The CDR3 DNA follows: TGTGCCAGCAGGGGGACAGTAAGCTACGAGCAGTACTTC. The V call is TRBV12-3 or TRBV12-4, the J call TRBJ2-7; 7 bases map to TRBD1. V dropped 6 bases and J dropped 3; count of bases not matched to a gene: 5. This CDR3 is 13 amino acids long.

The chain couples TRBV4-2 to TRBJ2-1; 7 nucleotides line up with TRBD1. Germline CDR1 and CDR2: LGHNA and YNFKEQ. This CDR3 comprises 15 residues. Trimming cost V 1 base and J 4 bases; bases outside gene matches: 4. CDR3 sequence reads: CASSQGLTGYNEQFF. CDR3 bases: TGTGCCAGCAGCCAAGGATTGACAGGGTACAATGAGCAGTTCTTC.

The gene calls are TRBV19 and TRBJ1-2; a possible D gene is TRBD1 (5 bases). The CDR3 has 12 amino acids. Germline V lookup: CDR1 LNHDA, CDR2 SQIVND (reference sequence). The V and J ends lost 3 bases and 6 bases respectively, with 8 bases between them. The CDR3 spells CASSIGGDGYTF. Written as DNA, the CDR3 is TGTGCCAGTAGTATTGGGGGAGATGGCTACACCTTC. The whole variable domain, filled in from reference TRBV19 and TRBJ1-2, reads DGGITQSPKYLFRKEGQNVTLSCEQNLNHDAMYWYRQDPGQGLRLIYYSQIVNDFQKGDIAEGYSVSREKKESFPLTVTSAQKNPTAFYLCASSIGGDGYTFGSGTRLTVV.

This clone came up a few times. The chain is built from TRBV10-3 and TRBJ2-1, with 9 bases aligning to TRBD2. The junction had 13 bases not matched to a gene; V was cut back by 4 bases and J by 6 bases. CDR3 length equals 17 residues. Germline CDR1 ENHRY, CDR2 SYGVKD. The CDR3 loop is CAISVGDSGGRGNEQFF. In DNA, the CDR3 is TGTGCCATCAGTGTTGGTGATTCTGGCGGGAGGGGCAATGAGCAGTTCTTC.

This clone appeared once. The chain joins TRBV6-1 to TRBJ1-5; unclear D gene. The V gene's germline CDR1 is MNHNS and CDR2 SASEGT. V was trimmed by 1 base and J by 1 base, leaving 8 bases between them. CDR3 size: 15 residues. This CDR3 is CASSEGAESNQPQHF. CDR3 bases: TGTGCCAGCAGTGAAGGGGCGGAGAGCAATCAGCCCCAGCATTTT.

The rearrangement uses TRBV2 and TRBJ1-5; D is possibly TRBD1 (5 bases). The CDR3 is 17 residues long. Trimming stripped 5 bases from V and 3 bases from J, with 20 bases between. Germline-derived CDR1 and CDR2 are SNHLY and FYNNEI. CDR3 loop: CASSPGVWRGYNQPQHF. For the CDR3, the DNA is TGTGCCAGCAGTCCGGGGGTATGGCGCGGGTACAATCAGCCCCAGCATTTT.

This chain connects TRBV12-3 or TRBV12-4 to TRBJ2-3; D is undetermined. V was shortened by 10 bases and J by 6 bases, with 11 bases between the two germline ends. This CDR3 contains 11 residues. CDR3: CATALSDTQYF. The CDR3 DNA follows: TGTGCCACGGCCTTATCGGATACGCAGTATTTT.

The chain recombines TRBV7-2 with TRBJ1-5; D is undetermined. Between the trimmed V and J ends, which lost 7 bases and 0 bases, there was a span of 10 bases. CDR3 length: 14 residues. CDR1 and CDR2 from the germline V gene are SGHTA and FQGNSA. This CDR3 reads CASTWTDSNQPQHF. The DNA for the CDR3 is TGTGCCAGCACCTGGACGGATAGCAATCAGCCCCAGCATTTT.

The chain combines TRBV6-1 with TRBJ1-5; D possibly corresponds to TRBD1 (6 bases). CDR1 MNHNS and CDR2 SASEGT come from the germline V gene. The CDR3 consists of 14 residues. Between the trimmed V and J ends, which lost 3 bases and 7 bases, there was a span of 13 bases. In DNA form, the CDR3 reads TGTGCCAGCAGTGAGGCTGGGGGCCTCCAGCCCCAGCATTTT. It specifies CASSEAGGLQPQHF.

This clone was found once. The V gene is TRBV2, the J gene TRBJ2-1, with TRBD1 identical over 7 bases. CDR1 is SNHLY, CDR2 FYNNEI, per germline. The V segment lost 6 bases and the J segment 5 bases; nucleotides outside the gene matches: 4. The CDR3 runs 13 residues. CDR3 region: CASRTGQDNEQFF. CDR3 DNA: TGTGCCAGCAGGACAGGGCAAGACAATGAGCAGTTCTTC.

The rearrangement joins TRBV3-1 (or the pseudogene TRBV3-2) to TRBJ2-7, with TRBD1 matching over 9 bases. There are 17 residues in the CDR3. V trimming: 5 bases; J trimming: 3 bases; junction bases outside the gene matches: 14. Germline V gene lookup returns CDR1 LGHDT and CDR2 YNNKEL (reference sequence). The CDR3 region has the DNA TGTGCCAGCAGCTCCGGGACAGGGCCTACGGCAGGCTACGAGCAGTACTTC. The encoded protein is CASSSGTGPTAGYEQYF.

This CDR3 is CASSLSGQGKGSTGELFF. In DNA form, the CDR3 reads TGTGCCAGCAGTTTATCGGGACAGGGGAAGGGGAGCACCGGGGAGCTGTTTTTT. The chain is built from TRBV27 and TRBJ2-2; 10 nucleotides align to TRBD1. V was pared by 0 bases and J by 4 bases, with 8 bases of the junction left unmatched. CDR1 MNHEY and CDR2 SMNVEV come from the germline V gene (reference sequence). The CDR3 loop spans 18 amino acids.

The chain is built from TRBV2 and TRBJ1-6, with D possibly matching TRBD1 (5 bases). This CDR3 contains 14 residues. Trimming shortened V by 5 bases and J by 7 bases, and 12 bases separated the two germline ends. Looked up from germline, CDR1 is SNHLY and CDR2 is FYNNEI. The CDR3 here is CASSPGRTNSPLHF. The DNA of the CDR3 is TGTGCCAGCAGTCCGGGACGGACGAATTCACCCCTCCACTTT.

This chain joins TRBV7-9 and TRBJ1-2, with D possibly being TRBD1 (5 bases). Germline V gene sequence: CDR1 SEHNR, CDR2 FQNEAQ (reference sequence). Trimming shortened V by 4 bases and J by 5 bases, and 17 bases separated the two germline ends. This CDR3 is built from 15 residues. CDR3 DNA sequence: TGTGCCAGCAGCTGGGGGGACGGAGGAGGGTATGGCTACACCTTC. Protein sequence: CASSWGDGGGYGYTF.

This chain links TRBV12-3 or TRBV12-4 with TRBJ2-7; TRBD1 is a possible D gene (5 bases). The germline V and J ends were trimmed by 7 bases and 4 bases, with 14 bases remaining between them. The CDR3 covers 13 residues. DNA for the CDR3: TGTGCCAGCAATGCCGAGACAGAATACGAGCAGTACTTC. Translating it yields CASNAETEYEQYF.

This clone was seen more than once but under ten times. This chain uses TRBV7-2 with TRBJ1-2; D ambiguous. The CDR3 sequence is 13 residues long. The V gene lost 6 bases and the J gene lost 4 bases, with 12 bases spanning the gap. CDR1 SGHTA and CDR2 FQGNSA come from the germline V gene. CDR3 in amino acids: CASSAGNVYGYTF. The CDR3 DNA reads TGTGCCAGCAGTGCCGGGAACGTCTATGGCTACACCTTC.

V usage is TRBV30 and J usage is TRBJ1-2; 9 bases are a match to TRBD1. Germline V gives CDR1 GTSNPN, CDR2 SVGIG (reference sequence). The trim removed 7 bases at V and 7 bases at J, leaving 4 bases unmatched. The CDR3 runs 11 residues. The CDR3 region is CASDRGSGYTF. In DNA form, the CDR3 reads TGTGCCTCTGACAGGGGGTCTGGCTACACCTTC.

The V call is TRBV6-4, the J call TRBJ1-1, with 7 bases matching TRBD1. The germline V gene encodes CDR1 MRHNA and CDR2 SNTAGT. There are 13 residues in the CDR3. V trimming: 6 bases; J trimming: 2 bases; junction bases outside the gene matches: 3. Here the CDR3 reads CASSGTVNTEAFF. The DNA for the CDR3 is TGTGCCAGCAGCGGGACAGTCAACACTGAAGCTTTCTTT.

The gene calls are TRBV14 and TRBJ2-1, with D maybe TRBD2 (6 bases). This CDR3 spans 15 amino acids. The V and J ends lost 0 bases and 7 bases respectively, with 13 bases between them. The germline V gene encodes CDR1 SGHDN and CDR2 FVKESK. The CDR3 nucleotides read TGTGCCAGCAGCCAAGAGGGGGGACGGAAAAATGAGCAGTTCTTC. It translates to CASSQEGGRKNEQFF.

This clone was observed once. The chain links TRBV11-2 to TRBJ2-2, with 15 bases identical to TRBD2. J lost 5 bases, V lost 1 base, and 2 bases had no gene match. This CDR3 contains 17 residues. The germline gives CDR1 SGHAT, CDR2 FQNNGV. CDR3 in DNA: TGTGCCAGCAGCTTAGTTGGACTAGCGGGAGGGACCGGGGAGCTGTTTTTT. Its protein product is CASSLVGLAGGTGELFF.

This clone was counted once. The V and J genes are TRBV13 and TRBJ2-5, with TRBD2 as a possible D gene (5 bases). Per the germline V gene, CDR1 is PRHDT and CDR2 is FYEKMQ (reference sequence). CDR3 length: 14 residues. The V gene lost 6 bases and the J gene lost 1 base, with 12 bases spanning the gap. The CDR3 bases are TGTGCCAGCAGGCAAACCAGCGGCCAAGAGACCCAGTACTTC. Translated, it gives CASRQTSGQETQYF. The complete variable domain, with remaining parts taken from reference TRBV13 and TRBJ2-5, reads AAGVIQSPRHLIKEKRETATLKCYPIPRHDTVYWYQQGPGQDPQFLISFYEKMQSDKGSIPDRFSAQQFSDYHSELNMSSLELGDSALYFCASRQTSGQETQYFGPGTRLLVL.

V usage is TRBV24-1 and J usage is TRBJ2-6; D gene unclear. Trimming left V 4 bases short and J 0 bases short, with 12 bases between. Germline V gene sequence: CDR1 KGHDR, CDR2 SFDVKD. The CDR3 covers 17 residues. The CDR3 region is CATSEALTSSGANVLTF. The CDR3 DNA follows: TGTGCCACCAGTGAAGCGCTAACGAGCTCTGGGGCCAACGTCCTGACTTTC.

The chain carries TRBV2 and TRBJ2-2; D is possibly TRBD2 (5 bases). CDR1 SNHLY and CDR2 FYNNEI come from the germline V gene. The CDR3 has 15 residues. V was trimmed by 6 bases and J by 0 bases, leaving 11 bases between them. The CDR3 is CASRGQTTNTGELFF. As DNA, the CDR3 is TGTGCCAGCAGAGGTCAGACTACGAACACCGGGGAGCTGTTTTTT.

V gene TRBV11-1 combines with J gene TRBJ2-2; D is perhaps TRBD1 or TRBD2 (6 bases each). Trimming took off 7 bases at V and 5 bases at J, with 14 bases between the two ends. This CDR3 has 14 residues. CDR1 is SGHAT, CDR2 FQDESV, per germline (reference sequence). The CDR3 DNA follows: TGTGCCAGCAATCGGGGGCGTCAAACCGGGGAGCTGTTTTTT. Protein: CASNRGRQTGELFF.

This clone was observed a single time. The V and J genes are TRBV7-2 and TRBJ2-1; possible D gene TRBD1, 5 bases. The germline CDR1 and CDR2 sequences are SGHTA and FQGNSA. Trimming left V 7 bases short and J 6 bases short, with 16 bases between. The CDR3 contains 14 residues. The CDR3 spells CASTPVGPPNEQFF. The CDR3 DNA is TGTGCCAGCACCCCGGTGGGGCCCCCCAATGAGCAGTTCTTC.